This T cell receptor beta chain originates from a study of OX40 agonist ivuxolimab in advanced cancers. Clones were sequenced by immunoSEQ multiplex PCR, and TCRdb holds only the in-frame ones, with some missing. The sample carries 60,000 to 100,000 clones, 85% to 90% recorded once. Note on this clone: The antigen is undetermined.

At baseline, cycle 4 day 1, and cycle 7 day 1, blood was sampled. The length of the CDR3 is 12 residues. J gave up 5 bases and V 5 bases, and 5 bases lay outside the gene matches. Germline CDR1 is GTSNPN and CDR2 is SVGIG (reference sequence). Study-level results: Normalized T-cell clonal expansion was also low in some nonresponders. By week 6 at 0.1 to 3.0 mg/kg, blood CD4+ and CD8+ T cells had expanded clonally.

The sample in question was CD4+ or CD8+ T cells sorted from blood, obtained in a trial of the OX40 agonist ivuxolimab. The rearrangement links TRBV30 to TRBJ2-5; 7 nucleotides line up with TRBD1. The TCR comes from an adult with an advanced solid tumor such as melanoma, head and neck, liver or kidney cancer. CDR3 amino acids: CAWAPRGETQYF. CDR3 DNA sequence: TGTGCCTGGGCACCCAGGGGGGAGACCCAGTACTTC.